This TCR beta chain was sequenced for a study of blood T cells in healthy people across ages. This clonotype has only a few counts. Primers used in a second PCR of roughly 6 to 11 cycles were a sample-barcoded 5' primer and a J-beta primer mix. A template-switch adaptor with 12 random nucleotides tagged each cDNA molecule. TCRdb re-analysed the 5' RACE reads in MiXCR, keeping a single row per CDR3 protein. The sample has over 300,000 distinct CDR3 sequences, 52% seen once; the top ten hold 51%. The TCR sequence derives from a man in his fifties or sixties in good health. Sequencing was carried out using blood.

CDR3 bases: TGTGCCAGCAGCCCCGGGACTCTGATCTCGGATACGCAGTATTTT. Translation: CASSPGTLISDTQYF. This sequence joins TRBV7-9 and TRBJ2-3; a weak D match, TRBD2 (6 bases). Trimming took 5 bases from V and 6 from J, leaving 18 bases between them. The CDR3 contains 15 residues. Germline assignment: CDR1 SEHNR and CDR2 FQNEAQ (reference sequence).